This T cell receptor (beta chain) was obtained from a study of CD8 T cells in ankylosing spondylitis. This clonotype was detected ten times or more. Using quantitative 5'-RACE with molecular barcodes, the authors made TCR beta libraries. One entry per CDR3 protein results from TCRdb running MiXCR on the 5' RACE reads. The sample shows about 260,000 distinct CDR3 sequences, roughly a quarter of them seen only once. The germline V and J ends were trimmed by 0 bases and 1 base, with 8 bases remaining between them. Germline lookup yields CDR1 SGHRS and CDR2 YFSETQ. The CDR3 covers 15 residues. Specimen: blood, either unsorted or a sorted T cell fraction (not recorded which). The source of this sequence is a male donor with ankylosing spondylitis or in good health (not recorded which). This chain connects TRBV5-1 to TRBJ2-1; no reliable D call. DNA for the CDR3: TGCGCCAGCAGCTTGGCGCAACAGTCCTACAATGAGCAGTTCTTC. It translates to CASSLAQQSYNEQFF.